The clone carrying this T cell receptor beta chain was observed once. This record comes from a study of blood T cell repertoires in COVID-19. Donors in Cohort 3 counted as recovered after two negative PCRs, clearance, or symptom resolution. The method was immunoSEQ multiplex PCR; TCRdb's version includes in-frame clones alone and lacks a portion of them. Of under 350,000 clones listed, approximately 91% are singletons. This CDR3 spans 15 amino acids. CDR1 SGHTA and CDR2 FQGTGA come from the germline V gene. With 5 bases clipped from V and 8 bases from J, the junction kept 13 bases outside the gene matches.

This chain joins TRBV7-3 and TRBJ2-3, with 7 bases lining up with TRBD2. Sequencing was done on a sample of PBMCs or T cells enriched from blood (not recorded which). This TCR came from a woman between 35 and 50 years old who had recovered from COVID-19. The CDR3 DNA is TGTGCCAGCAGCCCCGACGGGGGACTAATCGGTACGCAGTATTTT. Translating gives CASSPDGGLIGTQYF.